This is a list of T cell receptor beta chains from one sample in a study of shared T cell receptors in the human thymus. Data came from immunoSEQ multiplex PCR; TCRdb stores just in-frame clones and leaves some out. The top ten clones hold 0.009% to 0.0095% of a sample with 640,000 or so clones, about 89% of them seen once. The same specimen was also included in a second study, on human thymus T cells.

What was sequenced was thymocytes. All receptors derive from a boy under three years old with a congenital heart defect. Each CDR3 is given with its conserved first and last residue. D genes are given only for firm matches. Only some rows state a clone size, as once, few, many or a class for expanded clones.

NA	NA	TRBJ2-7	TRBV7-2	TGTGCCAGCAGCTCCAGAGTGCGGTTCGAGCAGTACTTC	CASSSRVRFEQYF
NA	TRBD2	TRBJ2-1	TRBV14	TGTGCCAGCAGCCATCTTGAAGCGGGACGGAATGAGCAGTTCTTC	CASSHLEAGRNEQFF
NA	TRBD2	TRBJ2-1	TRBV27	TGTGCCAGCAGTCCAGGGACTAGCGGTTCCTACAATGAGCAGTTCTTC	CASSPGTSGSYNEQFF
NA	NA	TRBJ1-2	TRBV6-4	TGTGCCAGCAGACCCCAGGGTTGGGGCTATGGCTACACCTTC	CASRPQGWGYGYTF
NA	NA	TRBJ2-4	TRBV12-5	TGTGCTAGTGGTTTGGTAGAGTTATTTAGGGGGGCCAAAAACATTCAGTACTTC	CASGLVELFRGAKNIQYF
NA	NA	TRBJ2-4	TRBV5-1	TGCGCCAGCAGCTTGGTTGGCTCTCCCCCAAACATTCAGTACTTC	CASSLVGSPPNIQYF
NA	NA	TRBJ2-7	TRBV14	TGTGCCAGCAGCCATGGCGGGGATTCCTACGAGCAGTACTTC	CASSHGGDSYEQYF
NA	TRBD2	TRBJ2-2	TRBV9	TGTGCCAGCAGCGCCGAGGCTAGCGGGAGTCGGTCGGTGACCGGGGAGCTGTTTTTT	CASSAEASGSRSVTGELFF
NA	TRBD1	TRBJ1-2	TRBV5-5	TGTGCCAGCAGCTGGGTCGGGGGACAGGGAGATGGCTACACCTTC	CASSWVGGQGDGYTF
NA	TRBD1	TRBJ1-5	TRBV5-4	TGTGCCAGCAGCTGTGGGGACAGGGGGCAGCGAAGCAATCAGCCCCAGCATTTT	CASSCGDRGQRSNQPQHF
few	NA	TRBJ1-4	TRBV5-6	TGTGCCAGCTACACTCGAGGGGGTGAAAAACTGTTTTTT	CASYTRGGEKLFF
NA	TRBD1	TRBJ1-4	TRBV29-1	TGCAGCGTTGCAGAATCGGACAGGAGTCGGGCGGCAACTAATGAAAAACTGTTTTTT	CSVAESDRSRAATNEKLFF
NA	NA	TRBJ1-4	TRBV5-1	TGCGCCAGCAGCTTGTTCGGTACTAATGAAAAACTGTTTTTT	CASSLFGTNEKLFF
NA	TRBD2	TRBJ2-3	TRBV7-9	TGTGCCAGCAGGCCCGGGACTAGCGGGAGTTCAGATACGCAGTATTTT	CASRPGTSGSSDTQYF
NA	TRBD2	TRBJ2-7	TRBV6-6	TGTGCCAGCAGTTACGGGCTAGCGGGCTACGAGCAGTACTTC	CASSYGLAGYEQYF
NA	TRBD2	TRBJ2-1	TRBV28	TGTGCCAGCAGTCCCACTAGCGGGAGGGCCTCAACCCACAATGAGCAGTTCTTC	CASSPTSGRASTHNEQFF
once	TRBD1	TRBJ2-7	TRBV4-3	TGCGCCAGCAGCCAAGGCCAAGAGCCCCAGGGGGCGTACGAGCAGTACTTC	CASSQGQEPQGAYEQYF
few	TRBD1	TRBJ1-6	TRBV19	TGTGCCAGTACTGACAGGGGTATTTCACCCCTCCACTTT	CASTDRGISPLHF
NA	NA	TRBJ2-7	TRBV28	TGTGCCAGCAGAGACAGGACGCTGGTCGGGTACGAGCAGTACTTC	CASRDRTLVGYEQYF
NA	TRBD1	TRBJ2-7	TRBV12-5	TGTGCTAGTGGTTTGGAAGGGACAGGCTCCTACGAGCAGTACTTC	CASGLEGTGSYEQYF
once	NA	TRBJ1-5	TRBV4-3	TGCGCCAGCAGCCAAGGTTGGGCAGGGGACAGCAATCAGCCCCAGCATTTT	CASSQGWAGDSNQPQHF
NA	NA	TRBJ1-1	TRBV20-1	TGCAGCCCTAACAGGGACACTGAAGCTTTCTTT	CSPNRDTEAFF
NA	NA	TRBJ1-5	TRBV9	TGTGCCAGCAGCCCCCACACAGGGAAGCAGCCCCAGCATTTT	CASSPHTGKQPQHF
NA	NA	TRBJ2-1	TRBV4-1	TGCGCCAGCAGCCATGAAGGGGCAGTCGTCGACAATGAGCAGTTCTTC	CASSHEGAVVDNEQFF
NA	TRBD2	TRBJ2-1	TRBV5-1	TGCGCCACCTCGGGCCAGAGCGGGACCCCGCAGAATGAGCAGTTCTTC	CATSGQSGTPQNEQFF
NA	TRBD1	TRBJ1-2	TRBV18	TGTGCCAGCTCACCGGTCCAGGGGGACTATGGCTACACCTTC	CASSPVQGDYGYTF
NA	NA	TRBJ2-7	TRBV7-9	TGTGCCAGCAGCACAACCGGGACATCAAACAATTACGAGCAGTACTTC	CASSTTGTSNNYEQYF
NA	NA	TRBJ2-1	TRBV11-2	TGTGCCAGCAGCGGAAGACAGGCCCTATCGTTCTACAATGAGCAGTTCTTC	CASSGRQALSFYNEQFF
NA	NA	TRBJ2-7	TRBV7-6	TGTGCCAGCAGCCAAAGAAGGGGCGGGGAGTTCGGGCTCTCCTACGAGCAGTACTTC	CASSQRRGGEFGLSYEQYF
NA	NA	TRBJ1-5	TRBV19	TGTGCCAGTAGTATTATTCCCGGGGGAGCAAAAGGGAGCAATCAGCCCCAGCATTTT	CASSIIPGGAKGSNQPQHF
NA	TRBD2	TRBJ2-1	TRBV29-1	TGCAGCGTTGAAGGAGGGGCAGAAACTAGCGAAAAATACAATGAGCAGTTCTTC	CSVEGGAETSEKYNEQFF
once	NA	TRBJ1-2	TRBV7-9	TGTGCCAGCAGCTTCCGGGACACCTATGGCTACACCTTC	CASSFRDTYGYTF
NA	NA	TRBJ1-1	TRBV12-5	TGTGCTAGTGGTTTGGTACCGAGGAAACAGGGACCTCCCCTGAACACTGAAGCTTTCTTT	CASGLVPRKQGPPLNTEAFF
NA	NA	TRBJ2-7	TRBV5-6	NA	CASSLFGAGECEQYF
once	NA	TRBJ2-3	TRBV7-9	TGTGCCAGCAGCTTAGTCCCTCGGACTGGTCTTCCTAGCACAGATACGCAGTATTTT	CASSLVPRTGLPSTDTQYF
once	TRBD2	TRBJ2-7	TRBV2	TGTGCCAGCAGTGCTGGTAGCGGGGCCTACGAGCAGTACTTC	CASSAGSGAYEQYF
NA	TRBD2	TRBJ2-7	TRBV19	TGTGCCAGTTCCACGTATAGCGGGATCACCTACGAGCAGTACTTC	CASSTYSGITYEQYF
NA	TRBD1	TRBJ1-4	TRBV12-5	TGTGCTAGTGGTTTGGCGGACAGGACTAATGAAAAACTGTTTTTT	CASGLADRTNEKLFF
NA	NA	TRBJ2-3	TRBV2	TGTGCCAGCAGTAGGCAGGGACTGGGCACAGATACGCAGTATTTT	CASSRQGLGTDTQYF
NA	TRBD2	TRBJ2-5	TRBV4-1	TGCGCCAGCAGCCAAGGGCCTAGCGGGGCCCAAGAGACCCAGTACTTC	CASSQGPSGAQETQYF